This T cell receptor (beta chain) is drawn from a study of blood T cells in healthy people across ages. A second PCR, run for about 6 to 11 cycles, used a sample-barcoded 5' primer plus a J-beta primer mix. Each CDR3 protein gets one entry after TCRdb re-called the 5' RACE reads with MiXCR. The sample lists around 2 million distinct CDR3 sequences, 39% occurring once. The source material was blood. This clonotype was sampled from a human donor in good health.

This CDR3 reads CSARQFPVAHYNEQFF. The CDR3 nucleotides read TGCAGTGCTAGACAGTTCCCGGTGGCCCACTACAATGAGCAGTTCTTC. The chain recombines TRBV20-1 with TRBJ2-1, with unresolved D. This CDR3 contains 16 residues. Between the trimmed V and J ends, which lost 2 bases and 3 bases, there was a span of 17 bases. Per germline, CDR1 DFQATT and CDR2 SNEGSKA (reference sequence).